This TCR beta chain originates from a study of blood T cell repertoires in COVID-19. The repertoire was sequenced with immunoSEQ multiplex PCR; TCRdb's copy has only in-frame clones and lacks some. The sample yields approximately 330,000 clones, 89% seen once. Individuals drawn from about two dozen US areas were roughly 18 to 89 years old. Two consecutive negative NP/OP PCR tests, clearance, or resolved symptoms defined Cohort 3 recovery. CDR3 size: 13 residues. V lost 3 bases and J 5 bases, leaving 10 bases between the germline ends. Germline values: CDR1 SGHDN, CDR2 FVKESK. The sequence derives from a woman in her 30s who had recovered from COVID-19. The sample consisted of PBMCs or T cells enriched from blood (not recorded which). This chain uses TRBV14 with TRBJ1-2; tentative D call: TRBD1 (5 bases). The CDR3 DNA is TGTGCCAGCAGCCATGACCCAGGGTATGGCTACACCTTC. It codes for CASSHDPGYGYTF. The entire variable domain, with the rest obtained from reference TRBV14 and TRBJ1-2, is as follows: EAGVTQFPSHSVIEKGQTVTLRCDPISGHDNLYWYRRVMGKEIKFLLHFVKESKQDESGMPNNRFLAERTGGTYSTLKVQPAELEDSGVYFCASSHDPGYGYTFGSGTRLTVV.